The rows below give T cell receptor beta chains drawn from one sample of a study of beta chain features in type 1 diabetes. Profiling relied on immunoSEQ multiplex PCR, and the TCRdb table lists in-frame clones only, not all of them. Of 200,000 to 300,000 clones listed, about a fifth are singletons. Sequences were obtained from naive CD4+ T cells from blood. The receptors were gathered from a woman aged 40 to 55 with type 1 diabetes. The CDR3 runs from the conserved cysteine through the conserved F or W. The D gene is left open where the match is weak. Clone size, where shown, is once, few, many, or a class for clones that have expanded.

>TRBV28|-|TRBJ2-7|-
CASSLGGGTYEQYF
TGTGCCAGCAGTTTAGGCGGGGGCACCTACGAGCAGTACTTC
>TRBV5-1|-|TRBJ1-6|-
CASSLGASSYNSPLHF
TGCGCCAGCAGCTTGGGGGCCAGCTCCTATAATTCACCCCTCCACTTT
>TRBV28|few|TRBJ2-5|TRBD1
CASSPGTGGETQYF
TGTGCCAGCAGTCCCGGGACAGGGGGAGAGACCCAGTACTTC
>TRBV19|few|TRBJ2-1|TRBD2
CASKAGGVRNEQFF
TGTGCCAGTAAAGCGGGAGGGGTAAGGAATGAGCAGTTCTTC
>TRBV7-2|-|TRBJ2-7|TRBD1
CASSLWTGYEQYF
TGTGCCAGCAGCTTATGGACAGGTTACGAGCAGTACTTC
>TRBV4-1|few|TRBJ1-1|-
CASSQDPWGNTEAFF
TGCGCCAGCAGCCAAGACCCGTGGGGCAACACTGAAGCTTTCTTT
>TRBV30|-|TRBJ1-1|TRBD1
CAWNKQGSRTEAFF
TGTGCCTGGAACAAACAGGGGTCAAGAACTGAAGCTTTCTTT
>TRBV29-1|few|TRBJ1-1|-
CSVVWQLNTEAFF
TGCAGCGTTGTATGGCAGTTGAACACTGAAGCTTTCTTT
>TRBV7-9|few|TRBJ1-4|TRBD1
CASRSRQGLGKLFF
TGTGCCAGCAGGAGCCGACAGGGGTTAGGAAAACTGTTTTTT
>TRBV6-5|-|TRBJ2-5|TRBD2
CASSYSARGIGETQYF
TGTGCCAGCAGTTACTCCGCGCGGGGGATCGGGGAGACCCAGTACTTC
>TRBV11-2|-|TRBJ2-1|TRBD1
CASSPGTGQYNEQFF
TGTGCCAGCAGCCCCGGGACAGGGCAATACAATGAGCAGTTCTTC
>TRBV2|few|TRBJ2-1|-
CASQLAANNEQFF
TGTGCCAGCCAACTAGCAGCTAACAATGAGCAGTTCTTC
>TRBV28|-|TRBJ1-1|-
CASGRDTEAFF
TGTGCCAGCGGGCGGGACACTGAAGCTTTCTTT
>TRBV28|-|TRBJ2-7|TRBD1
CASSVGQGNYEQYF
TGTGCCAGCAGTGTGGGACAGGGCAACTACGAGCAGTACTTC
>TRBV9|once|TRBJ2-1|TRBD2
CASSVGNSGGSYNEQFF
TGTGCCAGCAGCGTAGGAAACTCGGGGGGCTCCTACAATGAGCAGTTCTTC
>TRBV5-4|-|TRBJ1-6|TRBD1
CASSLGGQGNSPLHF
TGTGCCAGCAGCTTGGGAGGACAGGGTAATTCACCCCTCCACTTT
>TRBV28|-|TRBJ2-7|-
CASISSYEQYF
TGTGCCAGCATCAGCTCCTACGAGCAGTACTTC
>TRBV7-6|-|TRBJ1-4|TRBD1
CASSPTGVEEKLFF
TGTGCCAGCAGCCCTACAGGGGTCGAGGAAAAACTGTTTTTT
>TRBV9|few|TRBJ1-2|-
CASTRGGVYGYTF
TGTGCCAGCACCCGAGGGGGGGTCTATGGCTACACCTTC
>TRBV6-5|few|TRBJ2-1|-
CASSYSYSTNEQFF
TGTGCCAGCAGTTACTCCTACAGTACTAATGAGCAGTTCTTC
>TRBV9|few|TRBJ2-6|TRBD1
CASSARTGPNSGANVLTF
TGTGCCAGCAGCGCGCGGACAGGACCTAATTCTGGGGCCAACGTCCTGACTTTC
>TRBV15|-|TRBJ1-6|TRBD1
CATSTTGQFNSPLHF
TGTGCCACCAGCACGACGGGACAGTTTAATTCACCCCTCCACTTT
>TRBV19|-|TRBJ1-1|TRBD1
CASSQGTGRGGTEAFF
TGTGCCAGTAGTCAAGGGACAGGGAGAGGGGGCACTGAAGCTTTCTTT
>TRBV5-1|-|TRBJ1-1|-
CASTTSTGNTEAFF
TGCGCCAGCACTACATCAACAGGCAACACTGAAGCTTTCTTT
>TRBV9|-|TRBJ1-3|TRBD1
CASSHSRGTFSGNTIYF
TGTGCCAGCAGCCACTCCAGGGGGACCTTCTCTGGAAACACCATATATTTT
>TRBV25-1|-|TRBJ2-1|-
CASSAYLLNEQFF
TGTGCCAGCAGTGCTTACTTGCTCAATGAGCAGTTCTTC